What follows are 17 T cell receptor beta chains derived from one specimen sequenced in a study of blood T cell repertoires in COVID-19. TCRdb's table, derived via immunoSEQ multiplex PCR, lists solely in-frame clones and lacks some. The sample contains around 370,000 clones, about 90% of which appear only once. The sample taken for sequencing was peripheral blood. The receptors come from a woman aged 18-29 years who had recovered from COVID-19.

This sequence joins TRBV19 and TRBJ2-5; a weak D match, TRBD2 (5 bases). This CDR3 region has 16 residues. V was pared by 2 bases and J by 4 bases, with 17 bases between. Germline lookup yields CDR1 LNHDA and CDR2 SQIVND (reference sequence). The CDR3 sequence: CASSILPGEGGETQYF. CDR3 DNA sequence: TGTGCCAGTAGTATACTCCCCGGGGAAGGTGGAGAGACCCAGTACTTC.

The CDR3 nucleotides read TGTGCCAGCAGCGTAGCGCAGACTGGAAACACCATATATTTT. Residues: CASSVAQTGNTIYF. This sequence joins TRBV9 and TRBJ1-3; D uncertain. Germline-derived CDR1 and CDR2 are SGDLS and YYNGEE. The CDR3 sequence is 14 residues long. The ends were cut back, 0 bases at V and 2 bases at J, with 6 bases in the middle.

This chain links TRBV5-1 with TRBJ2-2; TRBD1 agrees at 8 bases. This CDR3 is 15 amino acids long. The germline V gene encodes CDR1 SGHRS and CDR2 YFSETQ. J was trimmed by 4 bases and V by 5 bases; bases with no gene match: 7. The CDR3 DNA reads TGCGCCAGCAGGGACGGACAGGGAGGCACCGGGGAGCTGTTTTTT. It translates to CASRDGQGGTGELFF.

The chain is built from TRBV6-5 and TRBJ2-5; 12 bases are shared with TRBD1. With V trimmed by 0 bases and J by 5 bases, 4 bases remained unmatched. Germline values: CDR1 MNHEY, CDR2 SVGAGI. This CDR3 comprises 16 residues. In nucleotides, the CDR3 is TGTGCCAGCAGTTACTCTCCGGGACAGGGGGCTGAGACCCAGTACTTC. Encoded protein: CASSYSPGQGAETQYF.

The V and J genes are TRBV5-1 and TRBJ2-1; a possible D gene is TRBD1 (5 bases). Germline CDR1 and CDR2: SGHRS and YFSETQ. The length of the CDR3 is 16 residues. Trimming cost V 1 base and J 0 bases, with 11 bases left between them. The chain's CDR3 is CASSLIPTASYNEQFF. CDR3 coding DNA: TGCGCCAGCAGCTTGATCCCGACAGCCTCCTACAATGAGCAGTTCTTC.

The genes are TRBV11-3 and TRBJ2-2, with 10 bases that match TRBD2. The CDR3 has 16 residues. The ends lost 2 bases at V and 6 bases at J; junction bases unmatched: 6. Looked up from germline, CDR1 is SGHNT and CDR2 is YENEEA. The CDR3 bases are TGTGCCAGCAGCTTATCCCTAGCGGGAGCTCCCGGGGAGCTGTTTTTT. As protein: CASSLSLAGAPGELFF.

The V gene is TRBV21-1, the J gene TRBJ1-1; the table's D gene call, TRBD1, was not cross checked with the DNA. TRBV21-1 is annotated as a pseudogene. The CDR3 length is 16 residues. The CDR3 nucleotides read TGTGCCAGCAGCAAAGGCCCTGCAGGGCCGAACACTGAAGCTTTCTTT. Translated, it gives CASSKGPAGPNTEAFF.

The chain recombines TRBV4-3 with TRBJ1-2; 10 nucleotides align to TRBD1. Germline V lookup: CDR1 LGHNA, CDR2 YSLEER. J gave up 3 bases and V 2 bases, and 6 bases lay outside the gene matches. The length of the CDR3 is 16 residues. CDR3: CASSQSEDRGYYGYTF. Here the CDR3 DNA reads TGCGCCAGCAGCCAATCGGAGGACAGGGGGTACTATGGCTACACCTTC.

This clone was seen just once. The chain has TRBV30 and TRBJ2-1; 7 positions agree with TRBD1. CDR3 length equals 15 residues. Germline CDR1 reads GTSNPN; CDR2 reads SVGIG (reference sequence). V lost 3 bases to trimming and J lost 0 bases; unmatched junction nucleotides: 5. The CDR3 sequence is CAWSPTGSSYNEQFF. The CDR3 region has the DNA TGTGCCTGGAGCCCGACAGGGAGCTCCTACAATGAGCAGTTCTTC.

The chain recombines TRBV19 with TRBJ1-3; 9 bases align to TRBD1. V was clipped by 5 bases and J by 2 bases; unmatched bases: 4. CDR3 length: 15 residues. CDR1 and CDR2 (germline): LNHDA, SQIVND (reference sequence). The DNA for the CDR3 is TGTGCCAGTAGTGGGAACAGGGGGCCTGGAAACACCATATATTTT. Its translation is CASSGNRGPGNTIYF.

The chain's CDR3 is CSASLGNTIYF. CDR3 nucleotide sequence: TGCAGTGCTAGTCTGGGAAACACCATATATTTT. The chain links TRBV20-1 to TRBJ1-3; no definite D call. The CDR3 is 11 amino acids. Between the trimmed V and J ends, which lost 3 bases and 4 bases, there was a span of 4 bases. Germline V gene sequence: CDR1 DFQATT, CDR2 SNEGSKA (reference sequence).

The chain joins TRBV3-1 (or the pseudogene TRBV3-2) to TRBJ1-1; 10 nucleotides align to TRBD1. Trimming took 1 base from V and 5 from J; bases not matched to a gene: 7. Germline lookup yields CDR1 LGHDT and CDR2 YNNKEL (reference sequence). This CDR3 region has 16 residues. Here the CDR3 DNA reads TGTGCCAGCAGCCAAGGGTCCGGACAGGGGGGGACTGAAGCTTTCTTT. It codes for CASSQGSGQGGTEAFF.

V is TRBV6-5 and J is TRBJ2-1, with D tentatively TRBD2 (6 bases). Trimming removed 2 bases at V and 4 bases at J, with 15 bases between. Germline CDR1 and CDR2: MNHEY and SVGAGI. The CDR3 has 16 amino acids. The CDR3 DNA reads TGTGCCAGCAGTTACATACTAGCAGCGTTGTACAATGAGCAGTTCTTC. It is translated as CASSYILAALYNEQFF.

This chain joins TRBV6-2 or TRBV6-3 and TRBJ1-2; no clear D gene. The CDR3 contains 12 residues. CDR1 and CDR2 from the germline V gene are MNHEY and SVGEGT. Trimming took 4 bases from V and 4 from J, leaving 7 bases between them. This CDR3 reads CASSSQSYGYTF. CDR3 in DNA: TGTGCCAGCAGTTCACAGTCCTATGGCTACACCTTC.

The chain uses TRBV6-5 and TRBJ2-2, with TRBD2 as a possible D gene (6 bases). Between the trimmed V and J ends, which lost 10 bases and 6 bases, there was a span of 15 bases. The CDR3 runs to 13 residues. Germline assignment: CDR1 MNHEY and CDR2 SVGAGI. The CDR3 spells CATHQTSSGELFF. CDR3 nucleotide sequence: TGTGCCACCCATCAGACTAGTTCCGGGGAGCTGTTTTTT.

This rearrangement joins TRBV30 to TRBJ1-2; 8 bases agree with TRBD1. Germline loops: CDR1 GTSNPN, CDR2 SVGIG (reference sequence). V lost 0 bases to trimming and J lost 3 bases; unmatched junction nucleotides: 9. The CDR3 consists of 16 residues. This CDR3 is CAWSVKGGQAHYGYTF. Written as DNA, the CDR3 is TGTGCCTGGAGTGTTAAGGGGGGACAGGCTCACTATGGCTACACCTTC.

The rearrangement uses TRBV27 and TRBJ2-2; D is unresolved. V was cut by 6 bases and J by 3 bases, with 17 bases left in between. Per germline, CDR1 MNHEY and CDR2 SMNVEV (reference sequence). The CDR3 runs 16 residues. In nucleotides, the CDR3 is TGTGCCAGCAGCACGATATACGCCCGAGACACCGGGGAGCTGTTTTTT. Translating gives CASSTIYARDTGELFF.